The 9 T cell receptor beta chains below come from one sample, sequenced in a study of identical twins (dated by TCRdb to 2016 to 2017). The library was obtained by 5' RACE. The reads were generated on an Illumina HiSeq 2000. TCRdb reworked the public reads: Q25 trimming with fastp, MiXCR clone assembly, productive beta chains retained. Identical CDR3 protein sequences are pooled into one entry, listed with their most common genes and DNA. The sample table contains approximately 530,000 distinct CDR3 sequences; only one count was recorded for about 22% of them. Jointly, the top ten make up approximately 0.5% of the sample. This sample also belongs to another study, concerning yellow fever vaccine responses in identical twins.

Sequenced: CD4+ T cells sorted from blood. These receptors all stem from a woman in her late teens or twenties in good health.

V gene TRBV11-2 combines with J gene TRBJ2-5, with TRBD2 matching 9 bases. After removal of 5 bases from V and 2 bases from J, the junction contained 15 bases not matched to a gene. CDR3 length: 18 amino acids. Germline V gene sequence: CDR1 SGHAT, CDR2 FQNNGV. Written as DNA, the CDR3 is TGTGCCAGCAGCCCGGGACTAGCTCCCACCTGGGGGCAAGAGACCCAGTACTTC. Its protein product is CASSPGLAPTWGQETQYF.

The genes are TRBV2 and TRBJ2-1; 9 positions agree with TRBD1. J lost 4 bases, V lost 5 bases, and 6 bases had no gene match. The CDR3 has 15 residues. The germline V gene has CDR1 SNHLY and CDR2 FYNNEI. The CDR3 nucleotides read TGTGCCAGCAGTCCCGGGACAGGGAATTACAATGAGCAGTTCTTC. Translated, it gives CASSPGTGNYNEQFF.

This rearrangement joins TRBV4-2 to TRBJ2-5; tentatively, D is TRBD2 (5 bases). The CDR3 has 15 amino acids. V lost 4 bases to trimming and J lost 1 base, with 13 bases between them. Germline loops: CDR1 LGHNA, CDR2 YNFKEQ. In DNA, the CDR3 is TGTGCCAGCAGCCGGCGGACTGTCGCCCAAGAGACCCAGTACTTC. Protein sequence: CASSRRTVAQETQYF.

The rearrangement uses TRBV9 and TRBJ2-7; D perhaps matches TRBD1 (7 bases). CDR3 length: 15 amino acids. Per germline, CDR1 SGDLS and CDR2 YYNGEE. With 3 bases removed from V and 6 bases from J, the gap between germline ends came to 19 bases. This CDR3 is CASSAYTDRRGEQYV. Here the CDR3 DNA reads TGTGCCAGCAGCGCTTACACGGACAGGAGGGGCGAGCAGTACGTC.

The chain couples TRBV20-1 to TRBJ2-7, with a possible D match to TRBD1 (6 bases). Trimming stripped 7 bases from V and 3 bases from J, with 25 bases between. CDR1 and CDR2 from the germline V gene are DFQATT and SNEGSKA (reference sequence). CDR3 size: 16 residues. DNA of the CDR3: TGCAGTGTCGTACAGGGCGGGCCGTCCCTCCTCTACGAGCAGTACGTC. Its protein product is CSVVQGGPSLLYEQYV.

V and J are TRBV18 and TRBJ1-1; TRBD1 might be the D (5 bases). V dropped 3 bases and J dropped 6 bases, with 14 bases sitting between them. Per germline, CDR1 KGHSH and CDR2 LQKENI. CDR3 length: 14 residues. The CDR3: CASSPSGGVAEAFF. In DNA, the CDR3 is TGTGCCAGCTCACCCTCGGGGGGGGTCGCTGAAGCTTTCTTT.

The count of this clonotype is one. The chain employs TRBV7-9 and TRBJ1-5; D is possibly TRBD1 (6 bases). The CDR3 has 17 amino acids. Germline CDR1 and CDR2: SEHNR and FQNEAQ (reference sequence). V dropped 4 bases and J dropped 8 bases, with 24 bases sitting between them. CDR3 coding DNA: TGTGCCAGCAGCTCCGCGGGGGCAGGAGGGGCCGGAAAGCCCCAGCATTTT. This codes for CASSSAGAGGAGKPQHF.

The rearrangement links TRBV20-1 to TRBJ2-1; possible D gene TRBD2, 6 bases. The CDR3 is 12 amino acids. V lost 6 bases, J lost 7 bases, and 13 bases lay in between. The germline V gene has CDR1 DFQATT and CDR2 SNEGSKA (reference sequence). CDR3 residues: CSATGVRNEQFF. The CDR3 region has the DNA TGCAGTGCAACGGGGGTACGGAATGAGCAGTTCTTC.

The CDR3 region has the DNA TGTGCCAGCAGCCAATCCCCGACAGAGAGGGCTTTCTTT. Its protein is CASSQSPTERAFF. The chain employs TRBV3-1 and TRBJ1-1; perhaps TRBD1 as D (5 bases). Between the trimmed V and J ends, which lost 2 bases and 11 bases, there was a span of 15 bases. The CDR3 spans 13 residues. The germline V gene encodes CDR1 LGHDT and CDR2 YNNKEL (reference sequence).